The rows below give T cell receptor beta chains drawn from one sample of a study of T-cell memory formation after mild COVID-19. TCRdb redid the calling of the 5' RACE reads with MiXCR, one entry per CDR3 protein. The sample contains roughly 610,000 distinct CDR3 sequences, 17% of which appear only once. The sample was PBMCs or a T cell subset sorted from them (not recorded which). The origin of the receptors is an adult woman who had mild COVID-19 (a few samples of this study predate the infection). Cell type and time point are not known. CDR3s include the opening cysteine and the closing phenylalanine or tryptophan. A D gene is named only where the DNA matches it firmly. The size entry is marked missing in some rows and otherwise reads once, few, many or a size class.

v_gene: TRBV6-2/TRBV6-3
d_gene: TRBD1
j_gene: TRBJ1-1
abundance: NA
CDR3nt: TGTGCCAGCAGAGGGACAGGAGGTTGGACTGAAGCTTTCTTT
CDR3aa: CASRGTGGWTEAFF

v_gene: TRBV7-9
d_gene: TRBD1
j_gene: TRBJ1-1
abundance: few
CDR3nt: TGTGCCTGCTCAGGGGGAGTCATGAACACTGAAGCTTTCTTT
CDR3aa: CACSGGVMNTEAFF

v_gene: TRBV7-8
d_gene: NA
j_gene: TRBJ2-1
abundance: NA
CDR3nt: TGTGCCAGCAGCTTACAGGACGATCTACTCTATGAGCAGTTCTTC
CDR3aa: CASSLQDDLLYEQFF

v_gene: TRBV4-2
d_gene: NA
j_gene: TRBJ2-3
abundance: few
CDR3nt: TGTGCCAGCAGCCAAGTTGAAGGAGATACGCAGTATTTT
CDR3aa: CASSQVEGDTQYF

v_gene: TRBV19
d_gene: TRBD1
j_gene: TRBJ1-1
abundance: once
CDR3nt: TGTGCCAGTAGACGGACAGGGGCCACCGAAGCTTTCTTT
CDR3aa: CASRRTGATEAFF

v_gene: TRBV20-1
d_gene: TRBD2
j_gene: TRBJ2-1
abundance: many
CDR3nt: TGCAGTGCTAGTTCCCAGCGGGGTCCGTGGGAGCAGTTCTTC
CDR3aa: CSASSQRGPWEQFF

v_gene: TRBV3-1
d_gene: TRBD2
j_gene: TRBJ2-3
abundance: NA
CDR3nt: TGTGCCAGCAGCCATGACGGGACTAGCGGGGTCACAGATACGCAGTATTTT
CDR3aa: CASSHDGTSGVTDTQYF

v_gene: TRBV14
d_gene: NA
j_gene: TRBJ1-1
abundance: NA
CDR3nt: TGTGCCAGCAGCCAAGAGAGTTACACTGAAGCTTTCTTT
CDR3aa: CASSQESYTEAFF

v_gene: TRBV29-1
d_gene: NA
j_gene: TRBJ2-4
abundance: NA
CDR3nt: TGCAGCGTTGGGGCCCAGGGAATAGCCAAAAACATTCAGTACTTC
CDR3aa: CSVGAQGIAKNIQYF

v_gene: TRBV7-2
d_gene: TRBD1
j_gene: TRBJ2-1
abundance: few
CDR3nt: TGTGCCAGCAGTTTCACCGGGACAGGGGTCCCAAATGAGCAGTTCTTC
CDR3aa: CASSFTGTGVPNEQFF

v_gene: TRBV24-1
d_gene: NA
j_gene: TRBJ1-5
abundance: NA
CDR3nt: TGTGCCACCAGTGATTTAGGGGAGCCCCAGCATTTT
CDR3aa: CATSDLGEPQHF

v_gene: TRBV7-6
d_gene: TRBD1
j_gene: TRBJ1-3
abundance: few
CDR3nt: TGTGCCAGCAGTACAGGGGCAGGAACTGGAAACACCATATATTTT
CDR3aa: CASSTGAGTGNTIYF

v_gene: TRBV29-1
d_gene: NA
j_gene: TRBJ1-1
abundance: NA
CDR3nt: TGCAGCGTTCCGGGGAATTGGGAGACTGAAGCTTTCTTT
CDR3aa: CSVPGNWETEAFF

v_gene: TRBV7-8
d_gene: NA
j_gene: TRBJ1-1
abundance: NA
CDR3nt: TGTGCCAGCATCAGGGCGACTGAAGCTTTCTTT
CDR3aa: CASIRATEAFF

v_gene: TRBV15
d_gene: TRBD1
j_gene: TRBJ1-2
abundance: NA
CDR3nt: TGTGCCACCAGCGTTACGACAGGGGTTGGCTATGGCTACACCTTC
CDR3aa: CATSVTTGVGYGYTF

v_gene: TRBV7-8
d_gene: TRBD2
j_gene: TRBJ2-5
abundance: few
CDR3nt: TGTGCCAGCAGCTTAGCGCTAAGCGGGGGGGCCTCAAAGACCCAGTACTTC
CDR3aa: CASSLALSGGASKTQYF

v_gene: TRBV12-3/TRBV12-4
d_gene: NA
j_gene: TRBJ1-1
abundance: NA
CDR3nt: TGTGCCAGCAATAAAGTGGGTGAAACTGAAGCTTTCTTT
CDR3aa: CASNKVGETEAFF

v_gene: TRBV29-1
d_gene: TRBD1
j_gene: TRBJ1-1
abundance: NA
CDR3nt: TGCAGCGCCGGGACAGGGGGCGTAGGGTGGGGTATTAGCACTGAAGCTTTCTTT
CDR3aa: CSAGTGGVGWGISTEAFF

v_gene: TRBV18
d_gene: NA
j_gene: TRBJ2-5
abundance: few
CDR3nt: TGTGCCAGCTCACCACGGGCGGGAGCGCAGGGGGAGACCCAGTACTTC
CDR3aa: CASSPRAGAQGETQYF

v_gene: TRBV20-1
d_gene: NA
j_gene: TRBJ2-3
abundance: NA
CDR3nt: TGCAGTGCTAGAGATTGGGGGGGGCGTGTCGTCGTAGATACGCAGTATTTT
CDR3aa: CSARDWGGRVVVDTQYF

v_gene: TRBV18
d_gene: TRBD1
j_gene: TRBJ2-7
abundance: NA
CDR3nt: TGTGCCAGCTCACGGACAGGGCCGCACGAGCAGTACTTC
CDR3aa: CASSRTGPHEQYF

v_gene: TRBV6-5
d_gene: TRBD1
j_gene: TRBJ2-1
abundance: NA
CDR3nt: TGTGCCAGCAGTTACGACAGGGGCCCAAGGAATGAGCAGTTCTTC
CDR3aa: CASSYDRGPRNEQFF

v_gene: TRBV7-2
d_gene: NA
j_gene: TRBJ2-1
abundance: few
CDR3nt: TGTGCCAGCAGCTCGTTCGGGACATCTTACAATGAGCAGTTCTTC
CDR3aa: CASSSFGTSYNEQFF

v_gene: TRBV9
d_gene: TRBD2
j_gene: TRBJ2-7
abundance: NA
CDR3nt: TGTGCCAGCAGCCCAGCGGGAGTGAGGTACGAGCAGTACTTC
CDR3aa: CASSPAGVRYEQYF

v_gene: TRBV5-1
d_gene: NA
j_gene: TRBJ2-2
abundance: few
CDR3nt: TGCGCCAGCAGCTTGGCCAACCAGAGGGCGAACACCGGGGAGCTGTTTTTT
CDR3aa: CASSLANQRANTGELFF

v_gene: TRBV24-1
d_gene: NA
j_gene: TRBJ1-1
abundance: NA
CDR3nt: TGTGCCACCAGTGCTCACTCGGTCTCTGAAGCTTTCTTT
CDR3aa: CATSAHSVSEAFF

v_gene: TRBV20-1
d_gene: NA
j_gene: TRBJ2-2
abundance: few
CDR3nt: TGCAGTGCTAGAGATGTGGTAGTCGGTAACACCGGGGAGCTGTTTTTT
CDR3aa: CSARDVVVGNTGELFF

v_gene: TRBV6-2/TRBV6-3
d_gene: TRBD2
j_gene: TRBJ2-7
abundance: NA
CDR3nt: TGTGCCAGCAGTTACTCCCAGGGACTACTGACCGACGAGCAGTACTTC
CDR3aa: CASSYSQGLLTDEQYF

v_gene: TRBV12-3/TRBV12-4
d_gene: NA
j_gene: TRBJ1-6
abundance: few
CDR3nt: TGTGCCAGCAGCATAGGTTCACCCCTCCACTTT
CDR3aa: CASSIGSPLHF

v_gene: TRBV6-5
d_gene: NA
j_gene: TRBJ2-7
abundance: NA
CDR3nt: TGTGCCAGCAGTTACGGTTCTGACTACGAGCAGTACTTC
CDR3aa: CASSYGSDYEQYF

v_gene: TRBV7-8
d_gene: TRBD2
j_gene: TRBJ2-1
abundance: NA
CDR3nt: TGTGCCAGCAGCTTAGGCGGGGGGGCCGTCGATGAGCAGTTCTTC
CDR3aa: CASSLGGGAVDEQFF

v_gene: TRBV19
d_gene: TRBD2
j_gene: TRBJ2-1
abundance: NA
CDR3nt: TGTGCCAGTAGTTCGTTAGCGGGAGAGAGCAATGAGCAGTTCTTC
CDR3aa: CASSSLAGESNEQFF

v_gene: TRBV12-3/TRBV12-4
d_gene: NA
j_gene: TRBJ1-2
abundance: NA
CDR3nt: TGTGCCAGCACCCCCCCCAGGGCCCCGGAGAATGGCTACACCTTC
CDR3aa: CASTPPRAPENGYTF

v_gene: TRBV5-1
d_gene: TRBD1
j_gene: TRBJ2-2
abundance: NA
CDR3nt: TGCGCCAGCAGCTTTAGGGGGCAGAACACCGGGGAGCTGTTTTTT
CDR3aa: CASSFRGQNTGELFF

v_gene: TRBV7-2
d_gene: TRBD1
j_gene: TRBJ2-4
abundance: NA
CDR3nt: TGTGCCAGCAGCCTTCTGACAGGGCTAGCCAAAAACATTCAGTACTTC
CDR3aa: CASSLLTGLAKNIQYF

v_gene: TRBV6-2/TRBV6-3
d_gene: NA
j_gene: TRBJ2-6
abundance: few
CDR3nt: TGTGCCAGCAGCCCCCACCTTTATCGGGACGGCGTCCTGACTTTC
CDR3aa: CASSPHLYRDGVLTF

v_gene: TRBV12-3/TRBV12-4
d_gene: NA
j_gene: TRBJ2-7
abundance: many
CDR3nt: TGTGCCAGCAGTTCGGGACTTCTATCCTACGAGCAGTACTTC
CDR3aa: CASSSGLLSYEQYF

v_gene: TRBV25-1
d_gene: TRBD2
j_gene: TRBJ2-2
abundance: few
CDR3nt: TGTGCCAGCAGTGAATATATTGGGGAGGGAACCACCGGGGAGCTGTTTTTT
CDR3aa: CASSEYIGEGTTGELFF

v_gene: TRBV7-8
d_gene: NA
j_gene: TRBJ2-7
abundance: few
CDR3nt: TGTGCCAGCAGCAAAGGCCCGAGGTACGAGCAGTACTTC
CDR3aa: CASSKGPRYEQYF

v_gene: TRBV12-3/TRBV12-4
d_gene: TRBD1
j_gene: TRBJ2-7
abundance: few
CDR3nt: TGTGCCAGCAGTCTGCCACGAGGGTCGGACAGGGGGCGCAGGGGTGAGCAGTACTTC
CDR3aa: CASSLPRGSDRGRRGEQYF

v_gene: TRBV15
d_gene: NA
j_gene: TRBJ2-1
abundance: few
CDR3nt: TGTGCCACCAGCAGAGAACGGACAGTCAAGGCTCTAAGACTCTTC
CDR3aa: CATSRERTVKALRLF

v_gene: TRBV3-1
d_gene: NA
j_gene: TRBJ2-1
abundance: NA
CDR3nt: TGTGCCAGCAGCCAAGATGGGGTAGAGCAGTTCTTC
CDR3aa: CASSQDGVEQFF

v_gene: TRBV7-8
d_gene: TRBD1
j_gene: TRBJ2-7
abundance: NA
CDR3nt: TGTGCCAGCAGCTTGCTGGCAGGGGGCGGCTACGAGCAGTACTTC
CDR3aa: CASSLLAGGGYEQYF

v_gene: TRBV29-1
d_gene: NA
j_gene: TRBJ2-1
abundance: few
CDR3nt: TGCAGCGTTGAATCCCGGACGAGGGGGTTCTTC
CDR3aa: CSVESRTRGFF

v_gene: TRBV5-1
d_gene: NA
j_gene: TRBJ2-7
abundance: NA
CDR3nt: TGCGCCAGCAGCTTGATTGACGACACCTACTACGAGCAGTACTTC
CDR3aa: CASSLIDDTYYEQYF

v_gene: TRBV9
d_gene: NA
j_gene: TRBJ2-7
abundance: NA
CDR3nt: TGTGCCAGCACCCCCGCGGCCGGCGTCTACGAGCAGTACTTC
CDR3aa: CASTPAAGVYEQYF

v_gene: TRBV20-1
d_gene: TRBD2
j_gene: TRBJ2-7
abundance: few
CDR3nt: TGCAGTGCTACCTATGGGGGGGGTGCAGACTACGAGCAGTACTTC
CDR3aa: CSATYGGGADYEQYF

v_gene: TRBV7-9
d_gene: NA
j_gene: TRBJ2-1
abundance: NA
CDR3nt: TGTGCCAGCAGCTTAAGTTTCTTGACTGAGCACAATGAGCAGTTCTTC
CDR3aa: CASSLSFLTEHNEQFF

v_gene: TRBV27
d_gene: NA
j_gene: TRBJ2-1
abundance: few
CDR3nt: TGTGCCAGCATCTCTCCTCCCCTCGAGAACAATGAGCAGTTCTTC
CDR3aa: CASISPPLENNEQFF

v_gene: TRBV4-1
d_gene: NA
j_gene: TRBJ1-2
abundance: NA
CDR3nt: TGCGCCAGCAGCCAAGCGTTAGCTAACTATGGCTACACCTTC
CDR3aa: CASSQALANYGYTF

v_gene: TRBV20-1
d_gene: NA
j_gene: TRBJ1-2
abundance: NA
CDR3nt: TGCAGTGCTAGGGACTACAGGGTGTACGGCTATGGCTACACCTTC
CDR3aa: CSARDYRVYGYGYTF

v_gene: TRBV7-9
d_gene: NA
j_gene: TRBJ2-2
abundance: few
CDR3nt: TGTGCCAGCAGCTCAGTGAACAGGGACACCGGGGAGCTGTTTTTT
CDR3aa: CASSSVNRDTGELFF